Listed below are T cell receptor beta chains from one sample, sequenced in a study of identical twins. A single record per CDR3 protein comes from TCRdb applying MiXCR to the 5' RACE reads. The profile covers 200,000 to 250,000 distinct CDR3 sequences, with approximately 7% appearing a single time and around 3.4% taken by the ten largest. These data were likewise used in another study, on yellow fever vaccine responses in identical twins.

The sequencing sample was made of memory (CD45RO+) T cells sorted from blood. These receptors were collected from a woman younger than 35 in good health. The CDR3 runs from the conserved cysteine through the conserved F or W. A D gene is named only where the DNA matches it firmly. Rows may omit the clone size; those that give it use once, few, many or a size class.

j_call v_call clone_size d_call cdr3_aa cdr3_nt
TRBJ2-2 TRBV7-3 few - CASSSLSTGELFF TGTGCCAGCAGCTCCCTAAGCACCGGGGAGCTGTTTTTT
TRBJ2-5 TRBV6-1 - TRBD1 CASRTGTEPDMSQYF TGTGCCAGCAGGACAGGGACAGAGCCCGATATGTCCCAGTACTTC
TRBJ2-3 TRBV9 - TRBD2 CASSVAGGHTDTQYF TGTGCCAGCAGCGTAGCGGGGGGGCACACAGATACGCAGTATTTT
TRBJ1-5 TRBV27 - - CASSSRTALQPQHF TGTGCCAGCAGTTCAAGGACAGCCTTGCAGCCCCAGCATTTT
TRBJ2-5 TRBV20-1 - - CSARDGETQYF TGCAGTGCTAGAGATGGAGAGACCCAGTACTTC
TRBJ2-5 TRBV7-9 - TRBD2 CASSSPTSSYQETQYF TGTGCCAGCAGCTCACCGACTAGCAGCTACCAAGAGACCCAGTACTTC
TRBJ1-3 TRBV12-3/TRBV12-4 few - CASSSSLDRSGNTIYF TGTGCCAGCAGTTCTTCCTTAGACAGGTCTGGAAACACCATATATTTT
TRBJ2-1 TRBV9 many - CASSVDGLYNEQFF TGTGCCAGCAGCGTAGATGGTCTTTACAATGAGCAGTTCTTC
TRBJ2-3 TRBV6-1 many TRBD2 CASRRRLAGGWDTQYF TGTGCCAGCAGGCGCCGACTAGCGGGAGGGTGGGATACGCAGTATTTT
TRBJ2-5 TRBV11-2 many - CASSYAQGLTQETQYF TGTGCCAGCAGCTACGCACAGGGATTGACCCAAGAGACCCAGTACTTC